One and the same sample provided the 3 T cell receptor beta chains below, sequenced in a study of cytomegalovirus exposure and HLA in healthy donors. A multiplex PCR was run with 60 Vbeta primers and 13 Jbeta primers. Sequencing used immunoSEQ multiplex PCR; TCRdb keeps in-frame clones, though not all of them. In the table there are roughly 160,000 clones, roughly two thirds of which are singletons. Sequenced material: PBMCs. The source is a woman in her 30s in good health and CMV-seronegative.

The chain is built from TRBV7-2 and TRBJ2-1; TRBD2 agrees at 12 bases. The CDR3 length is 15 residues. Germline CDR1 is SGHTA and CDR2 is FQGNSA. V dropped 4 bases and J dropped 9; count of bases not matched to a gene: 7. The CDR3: CASSSQTSGSGEQFF. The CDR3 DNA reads TGTGCCAGCAGCTCTCAGACTAGCGGGAGTGGTGAGCAGTTCTTC.

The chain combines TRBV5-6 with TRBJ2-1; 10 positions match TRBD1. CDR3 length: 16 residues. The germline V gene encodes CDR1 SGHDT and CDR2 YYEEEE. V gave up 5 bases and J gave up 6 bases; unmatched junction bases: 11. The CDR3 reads CASSIGAGTGVNEQFF. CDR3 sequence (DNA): TGTGCCAGCAGTATTGGGGCCGGGACAGGGGTCAATGAGCAGTTCTTC.

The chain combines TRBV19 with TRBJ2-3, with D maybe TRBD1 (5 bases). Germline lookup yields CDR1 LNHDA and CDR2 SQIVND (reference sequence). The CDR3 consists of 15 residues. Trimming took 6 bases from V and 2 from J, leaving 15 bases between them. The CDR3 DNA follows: TGTGCCAGTAGCCCACAGACAGATTTCACAGATACGCAGTATTTT. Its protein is CASSPQTDFTDTQYF. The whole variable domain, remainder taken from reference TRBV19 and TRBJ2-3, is DGGITQSPKYLFRKEGQNVTLSCEQNLNHDAMYWYRQDPGQGLRLIYYSQIVNDFQKGDIAEGYSVSREKKESFPLTVTSAQKNPTAFYLCASSPQTDFTDTQYFGPGTRLTVL.